The 18 T cell receptor beta chains reported below all come from one sample, sequenced in a study of identifying expanded T cells in peripheral blood. Libraries were prepared by immunoSEQ multiplex PCR; TCRdb keeps only in-frame clonotypes and omits some of them. The sample has roughly 75,000 clones, roughly nine tenths seen once. Source material: blood. The receptors shown here come from a person between 18 and 75 years old in good health.

This clone has more than one count but fewer than ten. The chain uses TRBV10-3 and TRBJ2-7, with D tentatively TRBD2 (6 bases). The germline V and J ends were trimmed by 10 bases and 6 bases, with 13 bases remaining between them. CDR3 length: 11 residues. Germline CDR1 ENHRY, CDR2 SYGVKD. CDR3 region: CASGDSTEQYF. DNA of the CDR3: TGTGCCAGCGGGGATTCAACCGAGCAGTACTTC.

The chain employs TRBV7-8 and TRBJ2-5, with D uncertain. With 2 bases removed from V and 0 bases from J, the gap between germline ends came to 10 bases. Germline CDR1 is SGHVS and CDR2 is FQNEAQ. The CDR3 runs to 15 residues. The CDR3 nucleotides are TGTGCCAGCAGCTTATCAGAAAGGTACCAAGAGACCCAGTACTTC. Protein: CASSLSERYQETQYF. Based on the CDR3 plus reference TRBV7-8 and TRBJ2-5, the full variable domain is GAGVSQSPRYKVAKRGQDVALRCDPISGHVSLFWYQQALGQGPEFLTYFQNEAQLDKSGLPSDRFFAERPEGSVSTLKIQRTQQEDSAVYLCASSLSERYQETQYFGPGTRLLVL.

CDR3 DNA: TGTGCCAGCATCCTCCTCCCGGGCCCTGGGGCCAACGTCCTGACTTTC. It encodes CASILLPGPGANVLTF. This rearrangement joins TRBV7-9 to TRBJ2-6; D is undetermined. The germline CDR1 and CDR2 sequences are SEHNR and FQNEAQ (reference sequence). This CDR3 has 16 residues. Trimming removed 7 bases from V and 2 bases from J, with 15 bases in between. The complete variable domain, with remaining parts taken from reference TRBV7-9 and TRBJ2-6, reads DTGVSQNPRHKITKRGQNVTFRCDPISEHNRLYWYRQTLGQGPEFLTYFQNEAQLEKSRLLSDRFSAERPKGSFSTLEIQRTEQGDSAMYLCASILLPGPGANVLTFGAGSRLTVL.

J is TRBJ2-5 and V is TRBV20-1; the D gene is possibly TRBD2 (5 bases). The ends were cut back, 6 bases at V and 3 bases at J, with 8 bases in the middle. The CDR3 is 11 residues long. Germline values: CDR1 DFQATT, CDR2 SNEGSKA (reference sequence). The DNA for the CDR3 is TGCAGTGCCTCACTAGAAGAGACCCAGTACTTC. It yields the protein CSASLEETQYF.

The chain recombines TRBV6-1 with TRBJ1-4; D is ambiguous. V was shortened by 4 bases and J by 4 bases, with 7 bases between the two germline ends. This CDR3 is built from 13 residues. Per the germline V gene, CDR1 is MNHNS and CDR2 is SASEGT. DNA for the CDR3: TGTGCCAGCAGTGTAGGGATTAATGAAAAACTGTTTTTT. Amino acid sequence: CASSVGINEKLFF.

The V call is TRBV30, the J call TRBJ1-1, with unresolved D. Trimming removed 4 bases at V and 0 bases at J, with 6 bases between. Looked up from germline, CDR1 is GTSNPN and CDR2 is SVGIG (reference sequence). The CDR3 consists of 12 residues. The CDR3 DNA is TGTGCCTGGACTAAGTTGAACACTGAAGCTTTCTTT. This encodes CAWTKLNTEAFF.

The chain joins TRBV28 to TRBJ2-3; D uncertain. V lost 3 bases to trimming and J lost 0 bases, with 10 bases between them. This CDR3 spans 15 amino acids. Germline CDR1 MDHEN, CDR2 SYDVKM. The CDR3 loop reads CASSFTTPSTDTQYF. DNA of the CDR3: TGTGCCAGCAGTTTTACGACACCGAGCACAGATACGCAGTATTTT. Full variable domain (missing parts from reference TRBV28 and TRBJ2-3): DVKVTQSSRYLVKRTGEKVFLECVQDMDHENMFWYRQDPGLGLRLIYFSYDVKMKEKGDIPEGYSVSREKKERFSLILESASTNQTSMYLCASSFTTPSTDTQYFGPGTRLTVL.

The V and J genes are TRBV25-1 and TRBJ2-3, with D hard to call. Per the germline V gene, CDR1 is MGHDK and CDR2 is SYGVNS. Deletions cut 1 base from V and 2 bases from J, with 10 bases between. The CDR3 has 15 residues. The CDR3 DNA follows: TGTGCCAGCAGTGAATCGGGCAGACTCACAGATACGCAGTATTTT. The encoded protein is CASSESGRLTDTQYF.

This chain connects TRBV20-1 to TRBJ2-1, with D hard to call. The CDR3 contains 11 residues. The germline V and J ends were trimmed by 7 bases and 6 bases, with 10 bases remaining between them. CDR1 and CDR2 from the germline V gene are DFQATT and SNEGSKA (reference sequence). CDR3 region: CSVLLGNEQFF. CDR3 coding DNA: TGCAGTGTCCTTTTGGGCAATGAGCAGTTCTTC.

The rearrangement joins TRBV11-2 to TRBJ2-3; D gene ambiguous. Germline CDR1 and CDR2: SGHAT and FQNNGV. The CDR3 consists of 15 residues. V was pared by 6 bases and J by 2 bases, with 15 bases between. DNA for the CDR3: TGTGCCAGCAGTCAGACTCTTCTCCACACAGATACGCAGTATTTT. Translation gives CASSQTLLHTDTQYF.

The chain links TRBV19 to TRBJ2-3, with unresolved D. V was cut by 0 bases and J by 2 bases, with 18 bases left in between. Germline CDR1 reads LNHDA; CDR2 reads SQIVND (reference sequence). CDR3 size: 18 residues. CDR3 loop: CASSIEGVGPLYTDTQYF. The CDR3 coding sequence is TGTGCCAGTAGTATAGAAGGAGTCGGCCCCCTCTACACAGATACGCAGTATTTT.

This clone was counted between two and nine times. V gene TRBV4-1 combines with J gene TRBJ1-1; D may be TRBD1 (6 bases). In germline, CDR1 is MGHRA, CDR2 YSYEKL. The CDR3 extends over 14 amino acids. Trimming cost V 4 bases and J 8 bases, with 17 bases left between them. CDR3 DNA sequence: TGCGCCAGCAGCCGAGAAACCGGGACACGCGAAGCTTTCTTT. Its translation is CASSRETGTREAFF.

The chain combines TRBV7-9 with TRBJ2-7; the D is unclear. This CDR3 contains 12 residues. The germline CDR1 and CDR2 sequences are SEHNR and FQNEAQ (reference sequence). Trimming removed 1 base at V and 11 bases at J, with 12 bases between. The CDR3 DNA reads as TGTGCCAGCAGCTTAGGCCCGCAGGTGAAGTACTTC. Its protein is CASSLGPQVKYF.

The gene calls are TRBV28 and TRBJ2-6; 9 nucleotides line up with TRBD1. The CDR3 runs 16 residues. V was clipped by 4 bases and J by 0 bases; unmatched bases: 1. Germline V gene lookup returns CDR1 MDHEN and CDR2 SYDVKM. As DNA, the CDR3 is TGTGCCAGCAGTTCGACAGGGGGCTCTGGGGCCAACGTCCTGACTTTC. This translates into CASSSTGGSGANVLTF.

The CDR3 loop reads CASSLVGAGSAVQETQYF. The DNA of the CDR3 is TGTGCCAGCAGCTTAGTAGGGGCCGGGTCGGCGGTCCAAGAGACCCAGTACTTC. V usage is TRBV7-3 and J usage is TRBJ2-5; D possibly corresponds to TRBD1 (5 bases). CDR1 and CDR2 from the germline V gene are SGHTA and FQGTGA. The CDR3 consists of 18 residues. V was pared by 2 bases and J by 1 base, with 20 bases between.

The rearrangement uses TRBV6-6 and TRBJ1-1; no clear D. The CDR3 sequence is 16 residues long. Germline V gene data show CDR1 as MNHNY and CDR2 as SVGAGI (reference sequence). V lost 4 bases, J lost 4 bases, and 19 bases lay in between. The DNA for the CDR3 is TGTGCCAGCAGTTCCTTTCCAGGCGGATGGGGCACTGAAGCTTTCTTT. This encodes CASSSFPGGWGTEAFF.

This chain uses TRBV7-9 with TRBJ2-5, with no clear D. The end of the DNA fits TRBJ2-7 better, so the J call may be wrong. This CDR3 comprises 12 residues. Germline V lookup: CDR1 SEHNR, CDR2 FQNEAQ (reference sequence). The CDR3 coding sequence is TGTGCCAGCAGTCGCCGTCACTACGAGCAGTACTTC. Protein: CASSRRHYEQYF.

The chain combines TRBV7-8 with TRBJ2-1; 12 positions match TRBD2. Per the germline V gene, CDR1 is SGHVS and CDR2 is FQNEAQ. V lost 3 bases and J lost 8; bases outside the gene matches: 11. The CDR3 is made up of 17 amino acids. CDR3 bases: TGTGCCAGCAGCTTCCGTGCGACTAGCGGGGGTCCGGATGAGCAGTTCTTC. Translating gives CASSFRATSGGPDEQFF.